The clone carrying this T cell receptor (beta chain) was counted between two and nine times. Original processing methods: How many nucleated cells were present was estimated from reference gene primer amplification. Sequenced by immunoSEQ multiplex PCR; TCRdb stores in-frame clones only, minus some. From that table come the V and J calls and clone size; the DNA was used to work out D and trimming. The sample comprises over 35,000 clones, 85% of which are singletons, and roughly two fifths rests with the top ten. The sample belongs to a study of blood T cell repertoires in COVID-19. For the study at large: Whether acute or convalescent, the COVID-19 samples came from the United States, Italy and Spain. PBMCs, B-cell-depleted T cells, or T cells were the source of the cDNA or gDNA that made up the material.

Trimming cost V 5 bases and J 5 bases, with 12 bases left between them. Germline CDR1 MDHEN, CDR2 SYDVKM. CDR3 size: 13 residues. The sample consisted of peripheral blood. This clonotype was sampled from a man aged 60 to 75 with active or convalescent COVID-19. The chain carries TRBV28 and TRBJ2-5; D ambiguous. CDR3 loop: CASSKPPRETQYF. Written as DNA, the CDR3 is TGTGCCAGCAGTAAACCACCTCGGGAGACCCAGTACTTC.